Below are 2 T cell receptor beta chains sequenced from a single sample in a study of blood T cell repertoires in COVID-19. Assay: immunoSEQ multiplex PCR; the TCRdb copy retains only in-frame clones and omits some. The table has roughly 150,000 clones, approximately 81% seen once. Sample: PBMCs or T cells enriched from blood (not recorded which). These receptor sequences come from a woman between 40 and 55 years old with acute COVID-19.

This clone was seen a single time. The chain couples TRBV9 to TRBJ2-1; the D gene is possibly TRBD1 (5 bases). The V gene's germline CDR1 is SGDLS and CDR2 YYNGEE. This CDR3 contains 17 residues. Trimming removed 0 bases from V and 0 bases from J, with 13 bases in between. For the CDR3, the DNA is TGTGCCAGCAGCGTAGCTCAGGGCGCTAACTCCTACAATGAGCAGTTCTTC. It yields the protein CASSVAQGANSYNEQFF.

As DNA, the CDR3 is TGTGCCAGCAGGCAGAGCGGGGGGGACTATGGCTACACCTTC. Protein product: CASRQSGGDYGYTF. The rearrangement joins TRBV5-8 to TRBJ1-2, with D possibly being TRBD1 (5 bases). CDR1 is SGHTS, CDR2 YDEGEE, per germline. The V end was cut by 5 bases, the J end by 3 bases, with 14 bases between. The CDR3 runs to 14 residues.